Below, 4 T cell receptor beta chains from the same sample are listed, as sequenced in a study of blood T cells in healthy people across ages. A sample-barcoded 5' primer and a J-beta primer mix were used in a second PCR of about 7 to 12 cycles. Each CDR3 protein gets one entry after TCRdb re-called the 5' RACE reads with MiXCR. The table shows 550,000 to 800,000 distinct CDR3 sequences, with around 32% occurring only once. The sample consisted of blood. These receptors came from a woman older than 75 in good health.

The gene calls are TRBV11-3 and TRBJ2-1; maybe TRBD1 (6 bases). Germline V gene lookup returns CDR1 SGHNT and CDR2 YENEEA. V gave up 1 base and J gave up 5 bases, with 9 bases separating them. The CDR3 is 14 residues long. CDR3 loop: CASSLGQVHNEQFF. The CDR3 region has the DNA TGTGCCAGCAGCTTAGGACAGGTGCACAATGAGCAGTTCTTC.

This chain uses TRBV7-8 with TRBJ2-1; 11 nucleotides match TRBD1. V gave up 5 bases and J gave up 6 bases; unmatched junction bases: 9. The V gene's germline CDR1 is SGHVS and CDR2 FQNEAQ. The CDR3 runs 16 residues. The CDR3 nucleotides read TGTGCCAGCAGCCCACAAGGACAGGGGGCGGGCAATGAGCAGTTCTTC. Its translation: CASSPQGQGAGNEQFF. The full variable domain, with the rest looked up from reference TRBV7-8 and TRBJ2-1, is GAGVSQSPRYKVAKRGQDVALRCDPISGHVSLFWYQQALGQGPEFLTYFQNEAQLDKSGLPSDRFFAERPEGSVSTLKIQRTQQEDSAVYLCASSPQGQGAGNEQFFGPGTRLTVL.

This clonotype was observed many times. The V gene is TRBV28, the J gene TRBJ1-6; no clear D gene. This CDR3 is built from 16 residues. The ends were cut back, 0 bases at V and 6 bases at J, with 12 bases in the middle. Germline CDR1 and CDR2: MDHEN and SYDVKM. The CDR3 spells CASSLWALAGNSPLHF. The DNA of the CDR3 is TGTGCCAGCAGTTTATGGGCTCTAGCGGGTAATTCACCCCTCCACTTT.

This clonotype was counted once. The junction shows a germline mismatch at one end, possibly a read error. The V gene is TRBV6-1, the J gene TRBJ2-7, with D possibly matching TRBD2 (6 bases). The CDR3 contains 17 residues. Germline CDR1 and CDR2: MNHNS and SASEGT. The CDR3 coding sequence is TGTGCCGGCAGAGAAAGGGAGCGCCGGGGGTGGTACAATGAGCAGTACTTC. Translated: CAGRERERRGWYNEQYF.